Listed here are 15 T cell receptor beta chains from one sample, sequenced in a study of T cell repertoires in cytomegalovirus infection. MiXCR, run by TCRdb on the reads, gives a single entry per CDR3 protein. The sample has 830,000 or so distinct CDR3 sequences, roughly 33% seen once. These receptors have no known antigen. The material was cultured CD8+ T cells from PBMCs, obtained from culture after CMV antigen stimulation. These receptors were collected from a human donor in good health (CMV status not recorded). Some clones in this sample may be carry-over from other donors' samples.

The genes are TRBV24-1 and TRBJ2-2, with unresolved D. Germline V gives CDR1 KGHDR, CDR2 SFDVKD. The CDR3 has 16 residues. Trimming took 1 base from V and 0 from J, leaving 8 bases between them. CDR3 sequence reads: CATSDFRNTNTGELFF. The CDR3 DNA sequence: TGTGCCACCAGTGATTTTCGAAATACGAACACCGGGGAGCTGTTTTTT.

The rearrangement joins TRBV6-5 to TRBJ2-7; 7 bases are shared with TRBD1. CDR1 MNHEY and CDR2 SVGAGI come from the germline V gene. The length of the CDR3 is 13 residues. CDR3 residues: CANSSRQGYEQYV. CDR3 DNA sequence: TGTGCCAACAGTTCCAGACAGGGCTACGAGCAGTACGTC.

This clonotype was observed a handful of times. The chain employs TRBV6-5 and TRBJ1-2; a possible D gene is TRBD1 (6 bases). The ends were cut back, 5 bases at V and 4 bases at J, with 11 bases in the middle. This CDR3 contains 13 residues. Germline CDR1 and CDR2: MNHEY and SVGAGI. CDR3 nucleotide sequence: TGTGCCAGCAGTCCCCAGGGGTCCTATGGCTACACCTTC. Translation gives CASSPQGSYGYTF.

The CDR3 region has the DNA TGCAGCGTTGGGATTAACTATGGCTACACCTTC. Protein product: CSVGINYGYTF. The genes are TRBV29-1 and TRBJ1-2, with D unresolved. Trimming removed 4 bases at V and 1 base at J, with 4 bases between. This CDR3 comprises 11 residues. Germline V lookup: CDR1 SQVTM, CDR2 ANQGSEA.

The chain carries TRBV7-4 and TRBJ2-7; 7 nucleotides match TRBD1. Trimming cost V 3 bases and J 2 bases; bases outside gene matches: 4. The CDR3 consists of 14 residues. The V gene's germline CDR1 is SGHVT and CDR2 SQSDAQ. The CDR3 DNA is TGTGCCAGCAGCTTTGGGACAGTGCCCTACGAGCAGTACGTC. Residues: CASSFGTVPYEQYV.

This clonotype was seen only a few times. The chain has TRBV5-4 and TRBJ2-3; perhaps TRBD1 as D (7 bases). V lost 5 bases and J 3 bases, leaving 34 bases between the germline ends. The V gene's germline CDR1 is SGHNT and CDR2 YYREEE (reference sequence). CDR3 length equals 21 residues. The CDR3 is CASRRGLGQEPILAPTDTQYF. The CDR3 DNA follows: TGTGCCAGCAGGCGGGGCTTAGGACAGGAGCCCATCCTCGCACCTACAGATACGCAGTATTTT.

This clonotype was seen more than once but under ten times. The rearrangement links TRBV4-1 to TRBJ2-6, with TRBD1 matching 8 bases. Germline V lookup: CDR1 MGHRA, CDR2 YSYEKL. J was trimmed by 1 base and V by 5 bases; bases with no gene match: 7. There are 17 residues in the CDR3. Here the CDR3 reads CASSFRDRNSGANVLTF. The CDR3, as DNA: TGCGCCAGCAGCTTCCGGGACAGGAATTCTGGGGCCAACGTCCTGACTTTC.

The rearrangement uses TRBV27 and TRBJ2-5; the D is unclear. Looked up from germline, CDR1 is MNHEY and CDR2 is SMNVEV (reference sequence). The CDR3 is 15 residues long. Trimming stripped 5 bases from V and 1 base from J, with 14 bases between. CDR3 nucleotides: TGTGCCAGCAGTCTCACAGCATCGGTCCAAGAGACCCAGTACTTC. Its protein is CASSLTASVQETQYF.

Here the CDR3 reads CATRPSNYNEQFF. CDR3 in DNA: TGTGCCACCCGGCCTTCAAATTACAATGAGCAGTTCTTC. The chain is built from TRBV19 and TRBJ2-1; D is unresolved. V lost 10 bases to trimming and J lost 4 bases, with 14 bases between them. This CDR3 is 13 amino acids long. Germline CDR1 and CDR2: LNHDA and SQIVND (reference sequence). The whole variable domain, filled in from reference TRBV19 and TRBJ2-1, reads DGGITQSPKYLFRKEGQNVTLSCEQNLNHDAMYWYRQDPGQGLRLIYYSQIVNDFQKGDIAEGYSVSREKKESFPLTVTSAQKNPTAFYLCATRPSNYNEQFFGPGTRLTVL.

This clonotype was observed a handful of times. The CDR3 nucleotides read TGTGCCAGCAGTTCCGCTGGACAGCGTAATGAAAAACTGTTTTTT. It translates to CASSSAGQRNEKLFF. The chain joins TRBV27 to TRBJ1-4; D perhaps matches TRBD1 (6 bases). The V and J ends lost 4 bases and 4 bases respectively, with 13 bases between them. Germline CDR1 reads MNHEY; CDR2 reads SMNVEV (reference sequence). This CDR3 contains 15 residues.

The chain carries TRBV4-1 and TRBJ2-1; 9 nucleotides align to TRBD1. Germline V gene sequence: CDR1 MGHRA, CDR2 YSYEKL. This CDR3 has 16 residues. The junction had 7 bases not matched to a gene; V was cut back by 4 bases and J by 3 bases. The CDR3 sequence: CASSPPGQGLYNEQFF. CDR3 nucleotides: TGCGCCAGCAGCCCACCGGGACAGGGACTCTACAATGAGCAGTTCTTC.

In its sample, this clonotype was seen a few times. J is TRBJ1-4 and V is TRBV7-9, with D possibly matching TRBD1 (5 bases). The germline gives CDR1 SEHNR, CDR2 FQNEAQ (reference sequence). There are 15 residues in the CDR3. V shed 1 base and J shed 4 bases, with 10 bases lying between them. DNA for the CDR3: TGTGCCAGCAGCTTAGGGGACTCAATTAATGAAAAACTGTTTTTT. This gives the protein CASSLGDSINEKLFF.

The chain recombines TRBV5-5 with TRBJ2-1; a possible D gene is TRBD1 (6 bases). Trimming cost V 5 bases and J 3 bases, with 15 bases left between them. CDR1 and CDR2 (germline): SGHKS, YYEKEE (reference sequence). CDR3 length equals 15 residues. The CDR3 coding sequence is TGTGCCAGCAGACCCCGGACAGCCGACTACAATGAGCAGTTCTTC. It codes for CASRPRTADYNEQFF.

This clonotype was observed a handful of times. CDR3 nucleotides: TGTGCCAGCAGTATCAGGGGGAAGAACACTGAAGCTTTCTTT. Protein sequence: CASSIRGKNTEAFF. The chain carries TRBV28 and TRBJ1-1, with 7 bases lining up with TRBD1. Germline V gene sequence: CDR1 MDHEN, CDR2 SYDVKM. V shed 5 bases and J 1 base; nucleotides not matched to a gene: 4. The CDR3 covers 14 residues.

The chain couples TRBV9 to TRBJ2-7; perhaps TRBD1 as D (6 bases). Germline assignment: CDR1 SGDLS and CDR2 YYNGEE. The ends were cut back, 3 bases at V and 5 bases at J, with 18 bases in the middle. This CDR3 has 15 amino acids. Here the CDR3 DNA reads TGTGCCAGCAGCGGCAGTGAGGGGGTCAGGGACGAGCAGTACTTC. Its protein product is CASSGSEGVRDEQYF. The complete variable domain, with remaining parts taken from reference TRBV9 and TRBJ2-7, reads DSGVTQTPKHLITATGQRVTLRCSPRSGDLSVYWYQQSLDQGLQFLIQYYNGEERAKGNILERFSAQQFPDLHSELNLSSLELGDSALYFCASSGSEGVRDEQYFGPGTRLTVT.